The source of this TCR beta chain is a study of identical twins. MiXCR was run by TCRdb on the 5' RACE reads, yielding one entry per CDR3 protein. The data show roughly 770,000 distinct CDR3 sequences, with roughly 18% seen just once and over 10% held by the top ten. Germline CDR1 reads DFQATT; CDR2 reads SNEGSKA (reference sequence). Trimming removed 3 bases from V and 5 bases from J; junction bases left unmatched: 9. The CDR3 is made up of 15 amino acids. This clonotype has only a few counts. The same data also contributed to another study, on T cells expressing NK-cell markers. That source adds: Among the experiments, several used an anti-gamma-delta TCR antibody to restrict sorting to alpha-beta TCR T cells.

The rearrangement links TRBV20-1 to TRBJ2-3; 9 positions agree with TRBD2. The source is a woman between 18 and 29 years old in good health. Sequencing used PBMCs. The DNA of the CDR3 is TGCAGTGCTAGGGTGGCGGGAGGGCCCTTAGATACGCAGTATTTT. It yields the protein CSARVAGGPLDTQYF.